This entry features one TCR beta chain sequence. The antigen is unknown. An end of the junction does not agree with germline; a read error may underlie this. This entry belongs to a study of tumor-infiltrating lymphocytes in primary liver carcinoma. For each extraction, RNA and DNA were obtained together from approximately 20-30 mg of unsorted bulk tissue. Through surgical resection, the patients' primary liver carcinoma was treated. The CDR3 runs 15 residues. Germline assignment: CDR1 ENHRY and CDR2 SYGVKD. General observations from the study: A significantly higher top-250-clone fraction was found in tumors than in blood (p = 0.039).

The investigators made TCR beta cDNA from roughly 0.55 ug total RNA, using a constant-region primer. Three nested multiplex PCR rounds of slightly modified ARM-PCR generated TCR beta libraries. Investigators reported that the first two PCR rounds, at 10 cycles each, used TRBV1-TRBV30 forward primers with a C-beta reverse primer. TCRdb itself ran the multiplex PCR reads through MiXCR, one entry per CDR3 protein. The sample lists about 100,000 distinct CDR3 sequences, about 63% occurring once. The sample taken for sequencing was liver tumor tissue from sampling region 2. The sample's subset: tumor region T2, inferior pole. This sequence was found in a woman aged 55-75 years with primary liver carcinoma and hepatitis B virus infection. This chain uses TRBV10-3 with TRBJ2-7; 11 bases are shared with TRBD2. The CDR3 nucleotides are TGTGCCACAACAGCCCGGGGACTAGCGGCTTACGAGAAGTACTTC. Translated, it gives CATTARGLAAYEKYF.